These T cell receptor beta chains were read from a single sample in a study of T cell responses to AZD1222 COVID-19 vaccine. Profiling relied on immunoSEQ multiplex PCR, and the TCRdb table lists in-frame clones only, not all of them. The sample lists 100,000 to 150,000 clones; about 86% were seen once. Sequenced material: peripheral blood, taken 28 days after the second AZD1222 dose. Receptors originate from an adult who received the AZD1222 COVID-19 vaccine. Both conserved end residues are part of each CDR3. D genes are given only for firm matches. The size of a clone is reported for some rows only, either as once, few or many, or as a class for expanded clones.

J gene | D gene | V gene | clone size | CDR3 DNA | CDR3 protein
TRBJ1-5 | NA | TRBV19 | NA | TGTGCCAGTACTCAGACAGATAGCAATCAGCCCCAGCATTTT | CASTQTDSNQPQHF
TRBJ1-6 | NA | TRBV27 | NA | TGTGCCAGCAGTTTCTCCCGCGGACAGATTAATTCACCCCTCCACTTT | CASSFSRGQINSPLHF
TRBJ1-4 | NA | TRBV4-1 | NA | TGCGCCAGCAGCCGTGAGGCCGCAGCAACTAATGAAAAACTGTTTTTT | CASSREAAATNEKLFF
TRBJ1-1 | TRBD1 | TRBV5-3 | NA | TGTGCCCTAAATCCGCGGACAGGCTACATGAACACTGAAGCTTTCTTT | CALNPRTGYMNTEAFF
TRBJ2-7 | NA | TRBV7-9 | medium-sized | TGTGCCAGCAGCTTATTTCAGGACAGTTCCTACGAGCAGTACTTC | CASSLFQDSSYEQYF
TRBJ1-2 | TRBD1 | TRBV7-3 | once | TGTGCCAGCAGCCAGACAGGGGACGATGGCTACACCTTC | CASSQTGDDGYTF
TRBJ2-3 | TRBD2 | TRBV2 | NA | TGTGCCAGCAGTGAACGTCTAGCGGGGGCGGGCGGGGGTACGCAGTATTTT | CASSERLAGAGGGTQYF
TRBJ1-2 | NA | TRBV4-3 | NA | TGCGCCAGCAGCCAAGATGGGGGCAGTGGCTACACCTTC | CASSQDGGSGYTF
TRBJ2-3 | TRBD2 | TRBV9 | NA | TGTGCCAGCAGCTCGCGGGGGGGCGGGACAGATACGCAGTATTTT | CASSSRGGGTDTQYF
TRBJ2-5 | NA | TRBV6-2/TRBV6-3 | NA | TGTGCCAGCAGTTACTCCTGGGGAGAGACCCAGTACTTC | CASSYSWGETQYF
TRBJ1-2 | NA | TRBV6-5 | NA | TGTGCCAGCAGTTACCGGACAGACTATGGCTACACCTTC | CASSYRTDYGYTF